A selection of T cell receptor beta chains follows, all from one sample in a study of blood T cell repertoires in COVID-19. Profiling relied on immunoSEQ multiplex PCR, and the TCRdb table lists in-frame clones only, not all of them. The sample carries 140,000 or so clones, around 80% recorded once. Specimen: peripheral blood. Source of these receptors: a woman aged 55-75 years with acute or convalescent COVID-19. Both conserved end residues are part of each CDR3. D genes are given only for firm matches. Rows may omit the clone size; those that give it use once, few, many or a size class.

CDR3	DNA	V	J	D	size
CATSLLTGTGYGYTF	TGTGCCACCTCTCTCCTCACCGGGACAGGCTATGGCTACACCTTC	TRBV28	TRBJ1-2	TRBD1	few
CASSYWTGASYGYTF	TGTGCCAGCAGTTACTGGACAGGGGCCAGCTATGGCTACACCTTC	TRBV6-5	TRBJ1-2	TRBD1	.
CASSLWGRATETQYF	TGCGCCAGCAGCCTCTGGGGCAGGGCAACAGAGACCCAGTACTTC	TRBV5-1	TRBJ2-5	.	.
CASSEVAGSTDTQYF	TGTGCCAGCTCAGAAGTGGCAGGGAGCACAGATACGCAGTATTTT	TRBV18	TRBJ2-3	.	.
CASSVRGWNEQFF	TGTGCCAGTAGCGTAAGGGGGTGGAATGAGCAGTTCTTC	TRBV19	TRBJ2-1	.	few
CSARARLEQFF	TGCAGTGCTAGAGCTCGCCTAGAGCAGTTCTTC	TRBV20-1	TRBJ2-1	.	.
CATGGTDTEAFF	TGTGCCACCGGTGGGACTGACACTGAAGCTTTCTTT	TRBV21-1	TRBJ1-1	.	.
CASSFMTGDTEAFF	TGTGCCAGCAGCTTTATGACAGGGGACACTGAAGCTTTCTTT	TRBV7-9	TRBJ1-1	TRBD1	few
CASATQLAQHNEQFF	TGCGCCAGCGCAACTCAACTAGCGCAACACAATGAGCAGTTCTTC	TRBV5-1	TRBJ2-1	TRBD2	.
CASSELQGARNTEAFF	TGTGCCAGCAGTGAACTGCAGGGGGCGAGGAACACTGAAGCTTTCTTT	TRBV6-1	TRBJ1-1	TRBD1	few
CSVETDRARNEQYF	TGCAGCGTTGAAACTGACAGGGCGAGGAACGAGCAGTACTTC	TRBV29-1	TRBJ2-7	TRBD1	few
CASRSDRAGYQPQHF	TGTGCCAGCAGGTCGGACAGGGCAGGTTATCAGCCCCAGCATTTT	TRBV2	TRBJ1-5	TRBD1	.
CASSAGQVNEQFF	TGTGCCAGCAGCGCGGGACAGGTCAATGAGCAGTTCTTC	TRBV6-4	TRBJ2-1	TRBD1	.
CASKGPNTGELFF	TGTGCCAGCAAGGGGCCGAACACCGGGGAGCTGTTTTTT	TRBV28	TRBJ2-2	.	.
CASSTLLGGAEAFF	TGTGCCAGCAGCACCCTCTTGGGAGGGGCCGAAGCTTTCTTT	TRBV5-6	TRBJ1-1	.	once
CASIPLQRPYNEQFF	TGTGCCAGCATTCCCCTCCAGCGCCCCTACAATGAGCAGTTCTTC	TRBV7-9	TRBJ2-1	.	.
CSVPMLAGYTDTQYF	TGCAGCGTTCCAATGCTAGCGGGATACACAGATACGCAGTATTTT	TRBV29-1	TRBJ2-3	TRBD2	.
CASSFQSTGTSAYNEQFF	TGTGCCAGCAGCTTTCAGTCTACCGGGACTAGCGCCTACAATGAGCAGTTCTTC	TRBV7-3	TRBJ2-1	TRBD2	.
CASSATPREGDYGYTF	TGTGCCAGCAGTGCAACCCCCAGGGAGGGGGACTATGGCTACACCTTC	TRBV27	TRBJ1-2	.	.
CASSLAVVSYEQYF	TGTGCCAGCAGCTTAGCTGTAGTGTCCTACGAGCAGTACTTC	TRBV7-9	TRBJ2-7	.	.
CASSLSSGLAETQYF	TGTGCCAGCAGTTTATCGTCCGGACTAGCGGAGACCCAGTACTTC	TRBV27	TRBJ2-5	TRBD2	.
CASSIGGQGIYEQYF	TGTGCCAGTAGTATCGGGGGACAGGGAATCTACGAGCAGTACTTC	TRBV19	TRBJ2-7	TRBD1	.
CASSYDSSGSYNEQFF	TGTGCCAGCAGTTACGACTCTAGCGGGAGTTACAATGAGCAGTTCTTC	TRBV6-5	TRBJ2-1	TRBD2	.
CASSLPGAEQYF	TGTGCCAGCAGTTTGCCAGGGGCCGAGCAGTACTTC	TRBV6-6	TRBJ2-7	.	.
CASSREASLGGYTF	TGCGCCAGCAGTCGGGAGGCTTCTCTCGGGGGCTACACCTTC	TRBV5-1	TRBJ1-2	.	.
CASSSRGVEAFF	TGTGCCAGCAGCTCCAGGGGGGTTGAAGCTTTCTTT	TRBV7-9	TRBJ1-1	TRBD1	once
CASSQDYGYEQYF	TGTGCCAGCAGCCAAGATTACGGGTACGAGCAGTACTTC	TRBV14	TRBJ2-7	.	.
CASSQAPTSARGSYNEQFF	TGTGCCAGCAGCCAAGCACCAACTAGCGCGAGGGGGTCCTACAATGAGCAGTTCTTC	TRBV4-2	TRBJ2-1	.	.
CSASESPTDHGYTF	TGCAGTGCTAGTGAATCCCCTACAGACCATGGCTACACCTTC	TRBV20-1	TRBJ1-2	.	.
CASSLGRVNTIYF	TGTGCCAGCAGTTTAGGCAGGGTTAACACCATATATTTT	TRBV12-3/TRBV12-4	TRBJ1-3	.	.
CSASAMAEGAWTQYF	TGCAGTGCTAGTGCAATGGCGGAGGGGGCGTGGACCCAGTACTTC	TRBV20-1	TRBJ2-5	.	.
CASSLTGPSYTQYF	TGTGCCAGCAGCTTGACAGGACCCTCTTATACGCAGTATTTT	TRBV5-5	TRBJ2-3	.	.
CSVSTGANSPLHF	TGCAGCGTTTCAACAGGGGCCAATTCACCCCTCCACTTT	TRBV29-1	TRBJ1-6	TRBD1	.
CASSSANEKLFF	TGTGCCAGTAGTTCTGCTAATGAAAAACTGTTTTTT	TRBV19	TRBJ1-4	.	once